This T cell receptor (beta chain) was identified during a study of T cell repertoires in cytomegalovirus infection. The wider study: Recently identified HLA-C-restricted and well-studied HLA-B-restricted CMV epitopes were used. In public TCR beta signatures, there were indications of both CMV infection and matching HLA type. Study-wide results and caveats: Individuals carrying CMV plus the relevant HLA were identified by cumulative frequency of public TCR beta families.

This clonotype was detected many times. Its antigen is currently unknown. Each CDR3 protein is one row after TCRdb ran MiXCR on the reads. This sample has around 770,000 distinct CDR3 sequences, with 25% to 35% found just once. This CDR3 is 17 amino acids long. Germline loops: CDR1 KGHSH, CDR2 LQKENI. V was shortened by 1 base and J by 5 bases, with 18 bases between the two germline ends. This receptor was obtained from a human donor in good health (CMV status not recorded). Some clones in this sample may be carry-over from other donors' samples. The gene calls are TRBV18 and TRBJ1-3; D is uncertain. The sequencing used cultured CD8+ T cells from PBMCs, collected from culture after CMV antigen stimulation. The CDR3 DNA reads TGTGCCAGCTCACCACTCGTGGCAACAGTGGATCGAAACACCATATATTTT. It is translated as CASSPLVATVDRNTIYF.